This record covers a single T cell receptor (beta chain). The antigen is unknown. The sample is drawn from a study of cytomegalovirus exposure and HLA in healthy donors. Regarding the study as a whole: Listed as cytomegalovirus-associated were 164 TCR beta chains.

The CDR3 loop spans 17 amino acids. V lost 0 bases and J 0 bases, leaving 15 bases between the germline ends. From germline, CDR1 is SGHRS and CDR2 YFSETQ. Primers: 60 Vbeta forward and 13 Jbeta reverse. Sequencing was performed with immunoSEQ multiplex PCR; in TCRdb, only in-frame clones are kept and a portion is missing. The repertoire has around 120,000 clones, roughly 72% of them found once; the top ten carry approximately 10%. The gene calls are TRBV5-1 and TRBJ1-1; D uncertain. The sequence derives from a woman between 45 and 60 years old in good health and CMV-seropositive. The specimen sequenced was PBMCs. This CDR3 reads CASSLGLTPPVNTEAFF. The CDR3 DNA follows: TGCGCCAGCAGCTTGGGATTAACCCCGCCGGTGAACACTGAAGCTTTCTTT.